This T cell receptor beta chain was observed in a study of T cells in Graves' hyperthyroidism and ophthalmopathy. Study background: Pretreatment peripheral blood was obtained at initial diagnosis. Study-level findings and limits: A 13 V-J signature model discriminated ophthalmopathy versus stable hyperthyroidism. The model predicted ophthalmopathy a median roughly six months before onset. Appearing also in blood were most of the thyroid clonotypes expanded above 0.001.

V lost 3 bases to trimming and J lost 4 bases, with 8 bases between them. The CDR3 is 13 residues long. Germline loops: CDR1 KGHDR, CDR2 SFDVKD. Regions amplified from RNA transcripts were the TCR beta CDR3 regions. An initial round of RT-PCR targeting the TCR CDR3 relied on the HTBI primer set. TCRdb called the multiplex PCR reads again in MiXCR, with one record for every CDR3 protein. The sample contains more than 500,000 distinct CDR3 sequences, approximately 15% of which appear only once. A word on this clonotype: Its antigen is not identified.

The chain links TRBV24-1 to TRBJ1-2, with D hard to call. The sample was blood. The TCR originated in a woman in her thirties or forties with Graves' ophthalmopathy. The CDR3 DNA sequence: TGTGCCACCAGTGATGGGATTGGCTATGGCTACACCTTC. This gives the protein CATSDGIGYGYTF.